This TCR beta chain comes out of a study of CXCR3-negative and CXCR3-positive naive CD8 T cells (dated by TCRdb to about 2019). Background for the entire study: In total, 110 million to 150 million TRB reads were obtained, corresponding to roughly 1.5 +/- 0.3 million reads per library. The TRBV-TRBJ cluster analysis covered naive subsets from 5 or 6 donors and memory cells from 3 donors. The diversity and physicochemical repertoire analyses included under 12 donors pooled from two independent experiments.

Sequencing took place on a NextSeq 550. The Human TCR Profiling Kit (MiLaboratory) was used to make UMI-labeled 5' RACE TRB cDNA libraries. cDNA synthesis used the entire amount of extracted RNA, and PCR amplification then used the entire amount of cDNA produced. Libraries were prepared in parallel using an identical number of PCR cycles. Turning to the authors' computational methods: With a requirement of at least two reads per UMI, MIGEC and MiXCR extracted about 57,000 +/- 9,900 unique UMI-labeled TRB cDNA molecules per library. An average of about 40,000 +/- 10,000 functional in-frame TRB CDR3 nucleotide clonotypes without stop codons was found per library. After downsampling to 5000 UMI-labeled TRB molecules per sample, diversity metrics, including normalized Shannon-Wiener and Chao1, were computed in VDJtools. VDJtools was used to calculate clonotype-size-weighted physicochemical properties of the central five CDR3 residues, namely interaction energy, strength, volume and Kidera factor 4. TCRdb reprocessed the reads, reporting each CDR3 protein sequence once and no DNA. The authors' filters were not applied to this entry. This sample's table carries around 47,000 distinct CDR3 sequences. Clones ranked in the top ten supply roughly 14% of the sample.

Notes on this clonotype: What antigen it recognizes has not been identified.

From the cysteine up to the phenylalanine, the CDR3 has a length of 16 residues. No DNA appears here. CDR1 and CDR2, per the germline V gene, are SGDLS and YYNGEE. For every CD8+ T cell subset, approximately 300,000 cells were flow-sorted straight into RLT lysis buffer, and each subset was sorted in triplicate. Using standard density gradient centrifugation, peripheral blood mononuclear cells were isolated from buffy coats. Total RNA was extracted from sorted cells with an RNeasy Mini Kit. Results and caveats for the whole study, not just this receptor: Within the same donor, TRBV-TRBJ usage looked similar between naive CXCR3-negative and CXCR3-positive cells, but memory cells had distinct patterns. Because surface CD5, which is linked to self-reactivity in mice, was comparable between the naive subsets, TCR interaction strength was also inferred from the physicochemical properties of TRB CDR3s. Freshly isolated PBMCs were used for most assays because CXCR3 expression partially decreased after cryopreservation. Repertoire diversity was comparably high in both naive subsets but much lower in memory CD8+ T cells.

The chain was built from TRBV9 and TRBJ2-2; TCRdb's assignment of TRBD2 cannot be checked, as there is no DNA. The receptor's source is a human donor in good health. Some clones in this sample may be carry-over from other donors' samples. The sequenced material came from memory CD8+ T cells from blood. The sample's cell subset or site label is to be understood as: conventional CD8+ memory T cells (TMEM), sorted as controls. The CDR3 region: CASSVEVPGGTGELFF.